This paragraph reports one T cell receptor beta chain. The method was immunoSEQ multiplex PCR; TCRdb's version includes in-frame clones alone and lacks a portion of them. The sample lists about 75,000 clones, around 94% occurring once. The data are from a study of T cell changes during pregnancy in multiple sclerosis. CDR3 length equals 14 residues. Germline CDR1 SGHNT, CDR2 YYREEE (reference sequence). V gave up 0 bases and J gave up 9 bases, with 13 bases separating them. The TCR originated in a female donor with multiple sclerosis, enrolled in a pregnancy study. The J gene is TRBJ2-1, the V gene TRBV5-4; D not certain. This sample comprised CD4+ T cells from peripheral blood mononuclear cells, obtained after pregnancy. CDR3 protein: CASSLAGDLGEQFF. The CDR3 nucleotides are TGTGCCAGCAGCTTGGCCGGAGATTTAGGTGAGCAGTTCTTC.